Given below is one T cell receptor (beta chain) in context. What it recognizes is unknown. The entry originates in a study of cytomegalovirus exposure and HLA in healthy donors. Whole-study findings and limits: A highly shared variant cluster was judged a likely technical artifact. While the bulk of TCR sequences proved rare, some public TCRs turned up in many donors. TCR beta sequences reportedly predicted most subjects' HLA-A and HLA-B alleles accurately. TCR beta V- and J-gene trimming, according to a later analysis, was linked to a missense DCLRE1C variant.

Primers for the PCR totalled 60 Vbeta and 13 Jbeta. Generated by immunoSEQ multiplex PCR, the TCRdb table keeps only in-frame clones and is missing some. Recorded here are approximately 45,000 clones; the top ten clones represent 17%. The CDR3 runs 13 residues. Deletions cut 6 bases from V and 0 bases from J, with 6 bases between. CDR1 MNHEY and CDR2 SVGAGI come from the germline V gene. What was sequenced was PBMCs. The chain links TRBV6-5 to TRBJ2-1, with D perhaps TRBD1 (6 bases). This receptor was taken from a male donor in good health and CMV-seronegative. CDR3 sequence (DNA): TGTGCCAGCAGACAGGGCTCCTACAATGAGCAGTTCTTC. Protein: CASRQGSYNEQFF.